The clone carrying this T cell receptor (beta chain) was counted ten times or more. The TCRbeta library was prepared with unique molecular identifiers. TCRdb redid the calling of the PCR reads with MiXCR, one entry per CDR3 protein. The sample has about 610,000 distinct CDR3 sequences, under 12% seen once. This specimen comes from a study of T-cell reconstitution after alpha-beta-depleted transplantation in children. This clonotype was obtained from a human donor who donated a stem cell graft to a child with acute myeloid leukemia. The material sequenced was PBMCs from the stem cell graft donor, taken from the stem cell graft.

The CDR3 coding sequence is TGTGCCAGCAGCTTAGAAGGTCGATCGGAGACCCAGTACTTC. The encoded protein is CASSLEGRSETQYF. The V and J genes are TRBV7-9 and TRBJ2-5; D uncertain. Trimming took off 1 base at V and 5 bases at J, with 11 bases between the two ends. CDR1 is SEHNR, CDR2 FQNEAQ, per germline (reference sequence). The CDR3 is 14 amino acids.